This T cell receptor (beta chain) comes out of a study of T cells after yellow fever vaccination. The CDR3 covers 16 residues. Germline CDR1 reads LNHDA; CDR2 reads SQIVND (reference sequence). Trimming took off 3 bases at V and 2 bases at J, with 15 bases between the two ends. TCRdb redid the calling of the 5' RACE reads with MiXCR, one entry per CDR3 protein. In the table there are some 80,000 distinct CDR3 sequences, 13% of which are singletons. This clonotype was seen more than once but under ten times. The TCR comes from a man younger than 35 who received the YFV17D yellow fever vaccine. Sequenced material: CD8+ T cells not binding an NS4B(214-222) dextramer, sorted from PBMCs, taken roughly 20 days after the first yellow fever vaccination. The rearrangement uses TRBV19 and TRBJ2-3, with D possibly being TRBD2 (7 bases). CDR3 in DNA: TGTGCCAGTAGTATTCTGCGCGGGGGCCCCACAGATACGCAGTATTTT. Its protein product is CASSILRGGPTDTQYF.